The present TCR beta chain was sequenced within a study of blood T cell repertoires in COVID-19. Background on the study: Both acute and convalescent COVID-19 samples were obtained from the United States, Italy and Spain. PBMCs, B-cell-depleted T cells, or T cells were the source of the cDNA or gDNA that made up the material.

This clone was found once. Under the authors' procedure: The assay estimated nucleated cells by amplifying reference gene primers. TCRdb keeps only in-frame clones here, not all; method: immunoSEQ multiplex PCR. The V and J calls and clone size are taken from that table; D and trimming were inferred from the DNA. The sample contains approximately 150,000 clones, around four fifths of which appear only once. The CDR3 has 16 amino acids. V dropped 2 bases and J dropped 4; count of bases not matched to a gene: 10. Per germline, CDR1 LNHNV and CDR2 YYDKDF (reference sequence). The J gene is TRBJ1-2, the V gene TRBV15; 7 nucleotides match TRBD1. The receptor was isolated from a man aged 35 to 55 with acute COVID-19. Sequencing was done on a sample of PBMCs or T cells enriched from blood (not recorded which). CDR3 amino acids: CATSRTSGGTSYGYTF. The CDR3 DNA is TGTGCCACCAGCAGAACCTCAGGGGGTACCTCCTATGGCTACACCTTC.